The T cell receptor (beta chain) described here comes from a study of cytomegalovirus exposure and HLA in healthy donors. Study background: Earlier, 150 million to 200 million T cells were analyzed, and 117 million unique TCR beta sequences were found among them. Findings and caveats of the study: Later on, an analysis showed TCR association rates differing by HLA locus, with DRB1 the most and HLA-C the fewest. Analyses of presence/absence relied on an assumption of roughly uniform sequencing depth across donors.

Points on this clone: What it binds is not known.

This CDR3 is built from 13 residues. Looked up from germline, CDR1 is SGHTA and CDR2 is FQGNSA. Trimming took 9 bases from V and 6 from J; bases not matched to a gene: 5. The PCR had 60 Vbeta and 13 Jbeta primers. TCRdb keeps only in-frame clones here, not all; method: immunoSEQ multiplex PCR. The sample gives 78,000 or so clones, approximately 84% of which show up once; 2.4% is in the top ten. The gene calls are TRBV7-2 and TRBJ2-7; 13 bases are a match to TRBD2. The sequenced sample was PBMCs. This clonotype was obtained from a woman in her fifties or sixties in good health and CMV-seronegative. The CDR3 reads CASRTSGGLEQYV. DNA of the CDR3: TGTGCCAGTAGGACTAGCGGGGGACTCGAGCAGTACGTC.